This T cell receptor (beta chain) was profiled in a study of identical twins. Points on this clonotype: Its antigen remains unidentified.

Germline CDR1 is SEHNR and CDR2 is FQNEAQ (reference sequence). V was shortened by 1 base and J by 4 bases, with 10 bases between the two germline ends. The CDR3 extends over 14 amino acids. Study-wide results and caveats: Compared with models, monozygotic twins showed more out-of-frame TCR alpha sharing. Clonotypes of the beta chain that were abundant in cord blood carried fewer insertions (memory repertoires showed none). For out-of-frame beta sequences, excess twin sharing was weaker. Zero-insertion results could be subject to partial confounding by invariant MAIT and iNKT cells.

Each CDR3 protein gets one entry after TCRdb re-called the 5' RACE reads with MiXCR. Found here are about 460,000 distinct CDR3 sequences, approximately 15% of them singletons; the top ten hold 0.5% to 0.65%. The same data also went into a second study, on yellow fever vaccine responses in identical twins.

The clonotype originates from a woman younger than 30 in good health. The gene calls are TRBV7-9 and TRBJ2-5, with D maybe TRBD1 (6 bases). Sequencing used CD4+ T cells sorted from blood. The CDR3 here is CASSLGTGTETQYF. The CDR3 coding sequence is TGTGCCAGCAGCTTAGGAACAGGGACAGAGACCCAGTACTTC.